The 25 T cell receptor beta chains listed next were all sequenced from one sample in a study of post-analysis software for immune sequencing data (dated by TCRdb to the mid-2010s). The library was made by PCR. This sample was sequenced with an Illumina HiSeq 2500. To reduce PCR and sequencing biases, unique molecular identifiers were built into the TCR beta cDNA libraries. TCRdb reworked the public reads: Q25 trimming with fastp, MiXCR clone assembly, productive beta chains retained. Rows matching on CDR3 protein sequence are summarized as one entry with the most common DNA and genes. Present in this sample are 600,000 to 700,000 distinct CDR3 sequences, 59% of which were seen just once. About 10% of the sample goes to the ten largest clones. Study-wide findings and limitations: Significantly higher frequencies in patients than in controls were found for five or six TRBV segments, including TRBV5-6, TRBV5-1 and TRBV20-1.

Which antigens these TCRs recognize remains unknown. Sequenced material: blood. Every receptor here comes from a girl aged 2-9 years with multiple sclerosis.

The chain links TRBV20-1 to TRBJ2-3, with 7 bases fitting TRBD2. V gave up 6 bases and J gave up 8 bases; unmatched junction bases: 11. The CDR3 sequence is 13 residues long. Germline V gives CDR1 DFQATT, CDR2 SNEGSKA (reference sequence). The CDR3 protein is CSAGLTSAGTQYF. DNA for the CDR3: TGCAGTGCCGGGCTTACTAGCGCAGGTACGCAGTATTTT.

V gene TRBV12-3 or TRBV12-4 combines with J gene TRBJ2-3, with 7 bases that match TRBD2. V shed 2 bases, J shed 4 bases, and the junction held 3 bases outside the gene matches. This CDR3 contains 14 residues. The CDR3 bases are TGTGCCAGCAGTTTATGGGAGGGTGCAGATACGCAGTATTTT. This encodes CASSLWEGADTQYF.

In this sample, this clonotype turned up a few times. The CDR3 DNA sequence: TGTGCCAGCAGGTTTGGGGGGACTAGCGGGAGGAGCGAGCAGTACTTC. This encodes CASRFGGTSGRSEQYF. This chain uses TRBV12-3 or TRBV12-4 with TRBJ2-7, with 15 bases fitting TRBD2. The CDR3 covers 16 residues. J gave up 6 bases and V 6 bases, and 9 bases lay outside the gene matches.

The chain couples TRBV7-3 to TRBJ1-1, with D uncertain. The CDR3 contains 16 residues. The V end lost 3 bases, the J end lost 1 base, and 15 bases lay between the germline ends. CDR1 SGHTA and CDR2 FQGTGA come from the germline V gene. Here the CDR3 reads CASSFIAVTSNTEAFF. The CDR3 DNA reads TGTGCCAGCAGCTTTATCGCAGTAACATCGAACACTGAAGCTTTCTTT.

A few counts support this clonotype. The chain is built from TRBV6-4 and TRBJ2-1, with D tentatively TRBD2 (7 bases). CDR3 length equals 15 residues. V was clipped by 0 bases and J by 6 bases, with 12 bases between them. Germline V CDR1 and CDR2: MRHNA, SNTAGT. The CDR3 is CASSDSIRGGNEQFF. Written as DNA, the CDR3 is TGTGCCAGCAGTGACTCAATTAGGGGGGGCAATGAGCAGTTCTTC.

This clonotype was recorded a few times. CDR3 nucleotides: TGCAGCGTTGGTACCCGGGACGAAGCTTTCTTT. Translating it yields CSVGTRDEAFF. J is TRBJ1-1 and V is TRBV29-1; TRBD1 might be the D (5 bases). Germline V gene sequence: CDR1 SQVTM, CDR2 ANQGSEA. With 4 bases removed from V and 8 bases from J, the gap between germline ends came to 11 bases. CDR3 length: 11 amino acids.

The genes are TRBV2 and TRBJ1-2, with a weak D call TRBD1 (6 bases). The germline CDR1 and CDR2 sequences are SNHLY and FYNNEI. Deletions cut 5 bases from V and 1 base from J, with 14 bases between. The CDR3 length is 15 residues. The CDR3 region has the DNA TGTGCCAGCAGTTTCCGGACAGCAAATAACTATGGCTACACCTTC. This encodes CASSFRTANNYGYTF.

The chain employs TRBV12-3 or TRBV12-4 and TRBJ1-1, with D possibly matching TRBD1 (5 bases). V lost 1 base and J 2 bases, leaving 11 bases between the germline ends. CDR3 size: 15 residues. The CDR3 DNA is TGTGCCAGCAGTTTAGGAGGCGGACACAACACTGAAGCTTTCTTT. This gives the protein CASSLGGGHNTEAFF.

This rearrangement joins TRBV7-7 to TRBJ2-2; TRBD1 is a possible D gene (5 bases). CDR3 length: 15 residues. Trimming shortened V by 1 base and J by 1 base, and 7 bases separated the two germline ends. Germline V gene data show CDR1 as SSHAT and CDR2 as FNYEAQ (reference sequence). CDR3 protein: CASSLGTQNTGELFF. The CDR3 nucleotides are TGTGCCAGCAGCTTAGGGACACAGAACACCGGGGAGCTGTTTTTT.

The sample holds a few counts of this clonotype. The genes are TRBV5-1 and TRBJ2-1, with D perhaps matching TRBD2 (6 bases). The ends were cut back, 0 bases at V and 7 bases at J, with 14 bases in the middle. This CDR3 region has 15 residues. Per the germline V gene, CDR1 is SGHRS and CDR2 is YFSETQ. CDR3 amino acids: CASSLDLGGLNEQFF. The CDR3 DNA follows: TGCGCCAGCAGCTTGGACTTGGGGGGATTAAATGAGCAGTTCTTC. The complete variable domain, with remaining parts taken from reference TRBV5-1 and TRBJ2-1, reads KAGVTQTPRYLIKTRGQQVTLSCSPISGHRSVSWYQQTPGQGLQFLFEYFSETQRNKGNFPGRFSGRQFSNSRSEMNVSTLELGDSALYLCASSLDLGGLNEQFFGPGTRLTVL.

About this clonotype: One end of the junction fails to match germline, which may point to a read error. The rearrangement joins TRBV5-1 to TRBJ2-2; a weak D match, TRBD2 (6 bases). The germline CDR1 and CDR2 sequences are SGHRS and YFSETQ. CDR3 length: 18 residues. This CDR3 is CVSSLAPRGLSNTGELFF. Here the CDR3 DNA reads TGCGTCAGCAGCTTGGCCCCGCGGGGACTTTCGAACACCGGGGAGCTGTTTTTT. The full variable domain, its missing parts supplied by reference TRBV5-1 and TRBJ2-2, is KAGVTQTPRYLIKTRGQQVTLSCSPISGHRSVSWYQQTPGQGLQFLFEYFSETQRNKGNFPGRFSGRQFSNSRSEMNVSTLELGDSALYLCVSSLAPRGLSNTGELFFGEGSRLTVL.

The chain has TRBV7-2 and TRBJ2-7; D may match TRBD1 or TRBD2 (5 bases each). The V gene's germline CDR1 is SGHTA and CDR2 FQGNSA. Trimming removed 5 bases at V and 3 bases at J, with 17 bases between. CDR3 length: 15 amino acids. The CDR3 here is CASSEGPEEVYEQYF. CDR3 DNA: TGTGCCAGCAGCGAGGGACCTGAGGAAGTCTACGAGCAGTACTTC.

J is TRBJ2-1 and V is TRBV6-2 or TRBV6-3, with 7 bases identical to TRBD1. V dropped 7 bases and J dropped 5; count of bases not matched to a gene: 14. The CDR3 loop spans 16 amino acids. The germline CDR1 and CDR2 sequences are MNHEY and SVGEGT. CDR3 residues: CASTAYGQVSHNEQFF. The CDR3 nucleotides are TGTGCCAGCACTGCCTATGGACAGGTTTCACACAATGAGCAGTTCTTC.

This chain joins TRBV6-6 and TRBJ1-6; D unclear. Germline V gives CDR1 MNHNY, CDR2 SVGAGI (reference sequence). This CDR3 spans 14 amino acids. The V end was cut by 3 bases, the J end by 7 bases, with 10 bases between. The CDR3 protein is CASSYLEMNSPLHF. Here the CDR3 DNA reads TGTGCCAGCAGTTATTTGGAGATGAATTCACCCCTCCACTTT.

The chain combines TRBV29-1 with TRBJ2-2; D remains ambiguous. This CDR3 comprises 13 residues. Germline V CDR1 and CDR2: SQVTM, ANQGSEA. The V end was cut by 7 bases, the J end by 1 base, with 10 bases between. The CDR3 sequence: CSAGTGNTGELFF. The CDR3 DNA sequence: TGCAGCGCCGGTACGGGGAACACCGGGGAGCTGTTTTTT.

This clonotype was observed a single time. V gene TRBV11-1 combines with J gene TRBJ2-1; D unresolved. Deletions cut 0 bases from V and 6 bases from J, with 12 bases between. This CDR3 is built from 15 residues. Germline-derived CDR1 and CDR2 are SGHAT and FQDESV (reference sequence). DNA for the CDR3: TGTGCCAGCAGCTTAGCGAGTAGTTGGCGCAATGAGCAGTTCTTC. Protein product: CASSLASSWRNEQFF.

The chain carries TRBV5-5 and TRBJ2-5; possibly TRBD1 or TRBD2 for D (5 bases each). V lost 1 base, J lost 11 bases, and 27 bases lay in between. This CDR3 is 17 amino acids long. From germline, CDR1 is SGHKS and CDR2 YYEKEE (reference sequence). The DNA of the CDR3 is TGTGCCAGCAGCTTGTTCGGTGAGGGCAGGGCCTTAGAGGAGCAGTACTTC. This encodes CASSLFGEGRALEEQYF.

This chain connects TRBV29-1 to TRBJ1-2; 7 bases line up with TRBD1. Germline V gene lookup returns CDR1 SQVTM and CDR2 ANQGSEA. The CDR3 covers 13 residues. Trimming cost V 5 bases and J 5 bases; bases outside gene matches: 8. The CDR3 region is CSVQRGRGYGYTF. The CDR3 bases are TGCAGCGTTCAACGGGGCAGGGGGTATGGCTACACCTTC.

For this clonotype: Germline is not matched at one junction end, which may reflect a read error. The chain links TRBV29-1 to TRBJ2-2, with no clear D. Germline values: CDR1 SQVTM, CDR2 ANQGSEA. The CDR3 is 14 residues long. CDR3 coding DNA: TGCAGCGTTAAAGATCGGCAGGTTGAGGGGGAGCTGTTTTTT. This translates into CSVKDRQVEGELFF.

The chain combines TRBV30 with TRBJ2-7; TRBD2 might be the D (6 bases). V lost 2 bases to trimming and J lost 4 bases, with 12 bases between them. This CDR3 comprises 13 residues. Germline CDR1 and CDR2: GTSNPN and SVGIG (reference sequence). The CDR3 protein is CAWSKGDSYEQYF. The CDR3 coding sequence is TGTGCCTGGAGTAAAGGGGACTCGTACGAGCAGTACTTC.

The chain has TRBV30 and TRBJ2-1, with D tentatively TRBD1 (6 bases). Trimming left V 1 base short and J 0 bases short, with 28 bases between. The CDR3 extends over 21 amino acids. Germline loops: CDR1 GTSNPN, CDR2 SVGIG (reference sequence). The CDR3 here is CAWSGGKTSGQIFSSYNEQFF. CDR3 in DNA: TGTGCCTGGAGTGGAGGGAAGACCTCGGGACAAATTTTCAGCTCCTACAATGAGCAGTTCTTC.

The chain joins TRBV7-2 to TRBJ1-1, with TRBD1 matching 10 bases. Germline CDR1 reads SGHTA; CDR2 reads FQGNSA. Trimming removed 0 bases from V and 3 bases from J; junction bases left unmatched: 4. This CDR3 region has 16 residues. The CDR3 DNA reads as TGTGCCAGCAGCTTAGCGCGAGGACAGGGGGACACTGAAGCTTTCTTT. Translating it yields CASSLARGQGDTEAFF.

This clonotype turned up a few times. The V and J genes are TRBV12-3 or TRBV12-4 and TRBJ2-1, with D possibly being TRBD1 (6 bases). V lost 3 bases to trimming and J lost 0 bases, with 9 bases between them. This CDR3 contains 15 residues. This CDR3 reads CASSFLDSSYNEQFF. CDR3 sequence (DNA): TGTGCCAGCAGTTTTTTGGACAGCTCCTACAATGAGCAGTTCTTC.

The V call is TRBV6-2 or TRBV6-3, the J call TRBJ1-2, with a possible D match to TRBD1 (6 bases). The length of the CDR3 is 14 residues. The V gene's germline CDR1 is MNHEY and CDR2 SVGEGT. Deletions cut 10 bases from V and 4 bases from J, with 19 bases between. The CDR3 here is CATATGSSSYGYTF. CDR3 DNA: TGTGCCACCGCAACAGGGTCGTCTAGCTATGGCTACACCTTC.

The genes are TRBV20-1 and TRBJ2-5, with TRBD1 identical over 8 bases. Near its end, the DNA agrees better with TRBJ2-7, so the J call may be wrong. This CDR3 has 15 residues. Germline lookup yields CDR1 DFQATT and CDR2 SNEGSKA (reference sequence). The CDR3 sequence is CSARSRQGPGYEQYF. The CDR3 coding sequence is TGCAGTGCTAGATCCAGACAGGGGCCGGGCTACGAGCAGTACTTC.